This T cell receptor beta chain derives from a study of T cells in localized non-small cell lung cancer. Notes on the study in general: The study detected a median roughly 50 of the top 100 tumor clones in adjacent lung.

Profiling relied on immunoSEQ multiplex PCR, and the TCRdb table lists in-frame clones only, not all of them. The data show 25,000 to 35,000 clones, around 93% seen once. Points on this clone: The target antigen is unknown.

The sequenced sample was PBMCs, obtained before any cancer treatment. The source of this sequence is a man aged 35 to 70 with stage II lung adenocarcinoma.

The CDR3 sequence: CASSIEGAGDGYTF. CDR3 sequence (DNA): TGTGCCAGCAGCATAGAAGGGGCGGGGGATGGCTACACCTTC. The chain employs TRBV28 and TRBJ1-2; tentative D call: TRBD1 (5 bases). Germline V gives CDR1 MDHEN, CDR2 SYDVKM. The CDR3 spans 14 residues. The ends were cut back, 6 bases at V and 6 bases at J, with 17 bases in the middle.